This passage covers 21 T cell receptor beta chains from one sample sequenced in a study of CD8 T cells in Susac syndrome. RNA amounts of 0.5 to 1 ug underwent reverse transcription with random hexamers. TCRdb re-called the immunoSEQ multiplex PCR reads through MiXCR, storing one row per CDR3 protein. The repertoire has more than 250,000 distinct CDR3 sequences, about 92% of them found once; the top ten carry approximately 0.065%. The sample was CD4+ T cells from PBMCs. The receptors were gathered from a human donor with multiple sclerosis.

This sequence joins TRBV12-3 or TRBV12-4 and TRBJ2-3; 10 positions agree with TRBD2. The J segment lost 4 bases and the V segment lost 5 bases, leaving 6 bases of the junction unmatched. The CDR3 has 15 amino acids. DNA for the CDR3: TGTGCCAGCAGTGTTCTAGCGGGAGAGGCAGATACGCAGTATTTT. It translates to CASSVLAGEADTQYF.

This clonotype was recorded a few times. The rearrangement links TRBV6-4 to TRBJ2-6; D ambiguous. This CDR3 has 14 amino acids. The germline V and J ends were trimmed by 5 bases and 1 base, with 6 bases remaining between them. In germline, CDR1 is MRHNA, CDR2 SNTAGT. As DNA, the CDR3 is TGTGCCAGCAGTCCGATATCTGGGGCCAACGTCCTGACTTTC. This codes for CASSPISGANVLTF.

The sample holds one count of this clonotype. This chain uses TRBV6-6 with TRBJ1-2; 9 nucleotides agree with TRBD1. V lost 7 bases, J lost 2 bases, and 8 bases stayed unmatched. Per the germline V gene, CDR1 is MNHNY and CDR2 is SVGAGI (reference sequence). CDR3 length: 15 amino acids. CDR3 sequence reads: CASTYRTGANYGYTF. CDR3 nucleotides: TGTGCCAGCACCTACAGGACAGGGGCGAACTATGGCTACACCTTC.

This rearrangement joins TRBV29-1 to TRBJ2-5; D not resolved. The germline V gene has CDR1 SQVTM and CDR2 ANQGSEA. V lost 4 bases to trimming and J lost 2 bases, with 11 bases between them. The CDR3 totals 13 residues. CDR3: CSVVPKRQETQYF. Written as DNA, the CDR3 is TGCAGCGTTGTGCCCAAGAGGCAAGAGACCCAGTACTTC.

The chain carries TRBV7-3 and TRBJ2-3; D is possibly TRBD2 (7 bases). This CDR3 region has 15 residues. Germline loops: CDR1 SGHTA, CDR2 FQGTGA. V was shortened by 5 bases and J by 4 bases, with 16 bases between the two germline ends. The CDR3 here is CASSPSGGSPDTQYF. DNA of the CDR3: TGTGCCAGCAGCCCCTCGGGGGGCTCGCCAGATACGCAGTATTTT.

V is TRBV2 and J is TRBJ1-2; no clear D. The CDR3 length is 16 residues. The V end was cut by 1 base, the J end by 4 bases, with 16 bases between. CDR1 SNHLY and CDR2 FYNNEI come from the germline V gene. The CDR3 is CASSEGPGLIPYGYTF. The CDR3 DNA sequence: TGTGCCAGCAGTGAAGGGCCGGGGTTGATCCCCTATGGCTACACCTTC.

As DNA, the CDR3 is TGTGCCTGGAGTCGTGTGCCGGGGGTGAACTATGGCTACACCTTC. Its protein product is CAWSRVPGVNYGYTF. The V gene is TRBV30, the J gene TRBJ1-2; a weak D match, TRBD1 (5 bases). Germline-derived CDR1 and CDR2 are GTSNPN and SVGIG (reference sequence). Trimming shortened V by 2 bases and J by 2 bases, and 15 bases separated the two germline ends. This CDR3 spans 15 amino acids.

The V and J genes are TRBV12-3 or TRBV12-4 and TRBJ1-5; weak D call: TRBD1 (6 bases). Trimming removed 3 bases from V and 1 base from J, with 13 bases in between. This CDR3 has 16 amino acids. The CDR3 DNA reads TGTGCCAGCAGTTTTGAGGGTGGGACAAGCAATCAGCCCCAGCATTTT. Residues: CASSFEGGTSNQPQHF.

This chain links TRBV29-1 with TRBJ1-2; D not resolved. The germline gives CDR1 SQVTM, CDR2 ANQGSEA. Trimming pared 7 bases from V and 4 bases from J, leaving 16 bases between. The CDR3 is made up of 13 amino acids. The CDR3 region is CSAQPSAGYGYTF. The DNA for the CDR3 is TGCAGCGCCCAGCCCTCGGCCGGCTATGGCTACACCTTC.

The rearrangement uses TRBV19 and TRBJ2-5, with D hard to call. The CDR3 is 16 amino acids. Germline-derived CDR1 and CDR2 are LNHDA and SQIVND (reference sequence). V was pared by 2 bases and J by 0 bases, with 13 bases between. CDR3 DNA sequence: TGTGCCAGTAGTATACTGAGTTCGGCAGACCAAGAGACCCAGTACTTC. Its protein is CASSILSSADQETQYF. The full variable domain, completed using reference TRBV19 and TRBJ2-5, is DGGITQSPKYLFRKEGQNVTLSCEQNLNHDAMYWYRQDPGQGLRLIYYSQIVNDFQKGDIAEGYSVSREKKESFPLTVTSAQKNPTAFYLCASSILSSADQETQYFGPGTRLLVL.

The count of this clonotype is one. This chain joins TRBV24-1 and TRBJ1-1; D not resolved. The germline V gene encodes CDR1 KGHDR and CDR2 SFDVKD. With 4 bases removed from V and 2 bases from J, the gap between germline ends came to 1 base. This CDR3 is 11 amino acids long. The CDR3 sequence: CATSENTEAFF. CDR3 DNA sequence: TGTGCCACCAGTGAAAACACTGAAGCTTTCTTT.

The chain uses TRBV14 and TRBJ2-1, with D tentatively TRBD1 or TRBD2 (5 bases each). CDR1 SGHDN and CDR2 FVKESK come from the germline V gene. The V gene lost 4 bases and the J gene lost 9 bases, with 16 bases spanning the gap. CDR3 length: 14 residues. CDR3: CASSPQVGLGEQFF. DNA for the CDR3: TGTGCCAGCAGCCCACAGGTAGGACTCGGTGAGCAGTTCTTC.

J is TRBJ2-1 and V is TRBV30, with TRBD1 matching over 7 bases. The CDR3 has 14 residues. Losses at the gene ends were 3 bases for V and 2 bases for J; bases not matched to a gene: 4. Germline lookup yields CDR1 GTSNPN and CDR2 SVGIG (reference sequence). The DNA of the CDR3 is TGTGCCTGGAGGGAAGACAGGGCCTACAATGAGCAGTTCTTC. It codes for CAWREDRAYNEQFF.

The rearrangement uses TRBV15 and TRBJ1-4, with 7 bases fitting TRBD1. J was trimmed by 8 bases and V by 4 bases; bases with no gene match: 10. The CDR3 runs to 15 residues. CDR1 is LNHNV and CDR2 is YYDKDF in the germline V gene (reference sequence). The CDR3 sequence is CATSIDRVWGEKLFF. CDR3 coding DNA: TGTGCCACCAGCATCGACAGGGTATGGGGCGAAAAACTGTTTTTT.

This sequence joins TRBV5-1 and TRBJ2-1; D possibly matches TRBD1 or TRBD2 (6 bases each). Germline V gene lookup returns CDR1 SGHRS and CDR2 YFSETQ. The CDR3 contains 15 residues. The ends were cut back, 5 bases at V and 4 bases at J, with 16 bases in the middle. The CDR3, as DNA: TGCGCCAGCAGGACGGGAGACGGGACATACAATGAGCAGTTCTTC. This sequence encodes CASRTGDGTYNEQFF.

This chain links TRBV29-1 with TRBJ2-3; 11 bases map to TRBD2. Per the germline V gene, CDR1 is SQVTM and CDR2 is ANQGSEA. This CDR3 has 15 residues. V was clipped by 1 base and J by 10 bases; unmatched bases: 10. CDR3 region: CSVEGTSGRWVAQYF. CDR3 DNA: TGCAGCGTTGAAGGGACTAGCGGGCGGTGGGTCGCGCAGTATTTT.

CDR3: CASSSRARVGDNYGYTF. In DNA, the CDR3 is TGTGCCAGCAGCTCACGAGCCAGGGTCGGGGATAACTATGGCTACACCTTC. The chain is built from TRBV5-5 and TRBJ1-2; D perhaps matches TRBD1 (5 bases). The V gene lost 3 bases and the J gene lost 1 base, with 19 bases spanning the gap. CDR1 and CDR2 (germline): SGHKS, YYEKEE (reference sequence). The CDR3 is 17 amino acids.

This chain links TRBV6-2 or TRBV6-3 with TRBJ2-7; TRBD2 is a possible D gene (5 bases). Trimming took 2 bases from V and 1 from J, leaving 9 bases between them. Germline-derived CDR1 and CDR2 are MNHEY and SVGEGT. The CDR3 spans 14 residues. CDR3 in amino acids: CASSYGGRSYEQYF. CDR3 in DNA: TGTGCCAGCAGTTACGGAGGCAGGTCCTACGAGCAGTACTTC.

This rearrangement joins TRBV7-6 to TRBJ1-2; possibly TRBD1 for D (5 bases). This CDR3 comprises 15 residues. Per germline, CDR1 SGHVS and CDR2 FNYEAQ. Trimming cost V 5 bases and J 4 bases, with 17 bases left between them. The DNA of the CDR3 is TGTGCCAGCAGCCGTGGGGCCGGGACCCCCTATGGCTACACCTTC. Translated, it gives CASSRGAGTPYGYTF.

CDR3 region: CASTSWTEGHNSPLHF. The CDR3, as DNA: TGTGCCAGCACCTCCTGGACCGAAGGTCATAATTCACCCCTCCACTTT. This chain joins TRBV12-3 or TRBV12-4 and TRBJ1-6; D uncertain. This CDR3 has 16 amino acids. Trimming shortened V by 7 bases and J by 5 bases, and 18 bases separated the two germline ends.

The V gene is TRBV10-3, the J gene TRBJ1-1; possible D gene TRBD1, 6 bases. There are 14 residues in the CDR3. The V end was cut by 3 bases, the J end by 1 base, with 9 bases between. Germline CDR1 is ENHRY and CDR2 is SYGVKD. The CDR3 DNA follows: TGTGCCATCAGTGAATCACAGGGGAACACTGAAGCTTTCTTT. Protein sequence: CAISESQGNTEAFF.